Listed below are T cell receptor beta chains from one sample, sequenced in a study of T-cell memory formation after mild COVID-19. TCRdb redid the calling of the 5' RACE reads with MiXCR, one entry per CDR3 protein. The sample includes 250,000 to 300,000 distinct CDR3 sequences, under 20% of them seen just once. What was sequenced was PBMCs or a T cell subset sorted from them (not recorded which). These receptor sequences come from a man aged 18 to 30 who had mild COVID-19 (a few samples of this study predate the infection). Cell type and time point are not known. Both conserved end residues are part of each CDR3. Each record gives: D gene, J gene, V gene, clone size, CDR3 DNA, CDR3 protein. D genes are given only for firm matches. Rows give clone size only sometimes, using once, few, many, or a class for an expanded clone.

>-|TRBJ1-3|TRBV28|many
TGTGCCAGCACCAGACCTCACTCTGGAAACACCATATATTTT
CASTRPHSGNTIYF
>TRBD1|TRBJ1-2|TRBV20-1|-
TGCAGTGCCAAGACAGGGGTCGGCTACACCTTC
CSAKTGVGYTF
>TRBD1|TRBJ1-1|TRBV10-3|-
TGTGCCATCAGTGAGGGGGCGTTGTCAGGGGGCAAGAGAACTGAAGCTTTCTTT
CAISEGALSGGKRTEAFF
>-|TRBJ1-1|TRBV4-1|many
TGCGCCAGCAGCCAAGTCGGGTTGAACACTGAAGCTTTCTTT
CASSQVGLNTEAFF
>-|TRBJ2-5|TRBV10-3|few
TGTGCCATCAGTGGAGAAAGAGGGTATTCTGTGGAGACCCAGTACTTC
CAISGERGYSVETQYF
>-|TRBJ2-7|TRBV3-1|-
TGTGCCAGCAGCCAAGTGTCTGCGGGTATGGGCGAGCAGTACTTC
CASSQVSAGMGEQYF
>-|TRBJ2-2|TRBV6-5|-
TGTGCCAGCAGTTACCCTACCGGGGAGCTGTTTTTT
CASSYPTGELFF
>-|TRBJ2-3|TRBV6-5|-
TGTGCCAGCAGTTACAGGGCTAGCACAGATACGCAGTATTTT
CASSYRASTDTQYF
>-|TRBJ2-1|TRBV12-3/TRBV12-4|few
TGTGCCAGCAGTCGCGGGACTTTGAGCTCCTACAATGAGCAGTTCTTC
CASSRGTLSSYNEQFF
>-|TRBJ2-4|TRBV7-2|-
TGTGCCAGCACCCCCCAATGGGGAGCCAAAAACATTCAGTACTTC
CASTPQWGAKNIQYF
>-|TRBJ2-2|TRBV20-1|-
TGCAGTGCGGCCGGGCCCCCTTCCTTGAACACCGGGGAGCTGTTTTTT
CSAAGPPSLNTGELFF
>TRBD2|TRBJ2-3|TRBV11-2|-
TGTGCCAGCAGCTTAGCAGAGCGGGGGGTCACCACAGATACGCAGTATTTT
CASSLAERGVTTDTQYF
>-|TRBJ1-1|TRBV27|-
TGTGCCAGCAGTTTAGCAACTAACCGACCGAACACTGAAGCTTTCTTT
CASSLATNRPNTEAFF
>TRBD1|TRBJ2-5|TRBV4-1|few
TGCGCCAGCAGCCAACAGACAGGGTTAGAGACCCAGTACTTC
CASSQQTGLETQYF
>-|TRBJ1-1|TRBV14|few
TGTGCCAGCAGCCAACGACACGTTACTGAAGCTTTCTTT
CASSQRHVTEAFF
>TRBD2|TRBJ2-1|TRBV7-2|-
TGTGCCAGCAGCCAGACTAGCGGGGGGCCAAGCTCCTACAATGAGCAGTTCTTC
CASSQTSGGPSSYNEQFF
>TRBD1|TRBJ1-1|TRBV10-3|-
TGTGCCATCACTCCGACAGGGGGAAGGTTGGGCACTGAAGCTTTCTTT
CAITPTGGRLGTEAFF
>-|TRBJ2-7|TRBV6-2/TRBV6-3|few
TGTGCCAGCAGTTTATGGCTGGACTACGAGCAGTACTTC
CASSLWLDYEQYF
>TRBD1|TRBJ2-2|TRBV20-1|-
TGCAGTGCTAGAGGCTCCGGCCCGGGGACAGGGAACACCGGGGAGCTGTTTTTT
CSARGSGPGTGNTGELFF
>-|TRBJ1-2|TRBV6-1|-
TGTGCCAGCAGCGGATACCCTCTCAGGGTTGATGGCTACACCTTC
CASSGYPLRVDGYTF
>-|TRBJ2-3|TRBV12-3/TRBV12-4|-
TGTGCCAGCAGCACCCCTTATGGACTGGGGGACGGGGATACGCAGTATTTT
CASSTPYGLGDGDTQYF
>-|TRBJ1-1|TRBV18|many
TGTGCCAGCTCACCAGGGAACACTGAAGCTTTCTTT
CASSPGNTEAFF